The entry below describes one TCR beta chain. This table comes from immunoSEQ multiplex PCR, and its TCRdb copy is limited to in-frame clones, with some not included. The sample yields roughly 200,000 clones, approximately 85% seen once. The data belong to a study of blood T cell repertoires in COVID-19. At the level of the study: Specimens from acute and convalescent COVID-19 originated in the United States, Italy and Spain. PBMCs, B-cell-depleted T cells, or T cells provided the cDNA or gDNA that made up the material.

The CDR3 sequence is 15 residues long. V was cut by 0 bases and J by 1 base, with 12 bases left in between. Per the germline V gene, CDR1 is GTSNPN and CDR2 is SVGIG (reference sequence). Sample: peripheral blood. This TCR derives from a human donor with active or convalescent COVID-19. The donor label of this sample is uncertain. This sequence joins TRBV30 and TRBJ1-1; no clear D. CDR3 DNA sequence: TGTGCCTGGAGTGTATTCCTTTGGGCGAACACTGAAGCTTTCTTT. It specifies CAWSVFLWANTEAFF.